One and the same sample provided the 32 T cell receptor beta chains below, sequenced in a study of cytomegalovirus exposure and HLA in healthy donors. The PCR contained 60 Vbeta and 13 Jbeta primers. Using immunoSEQ multiplex PCR, the repertoire was profiled, and TCRdb retains in-frame clones only, with some absent. This table has roughly 150,000 clones, over 60% appearing once. Input material: PBMCs. The receptors here all came from a man in his forties in good health and CMV-seronegative.

The CDR3 coding sequence is TGCGGGTCCCGGGTGAACACTGAAGCTTTCTTT. Protein sequence: CGSRVNTEAFF. V and J are TRBV20-1 and TRBJ1-1; no clear D gene. Per the germline V gene, CDR1 is DFQATT and CDR2 is SNEGSKA (reference sequence). The CDR3 runs 11 residues.

There are a few counts of this clone. The chain combines TRBV13 with TRBJ2-1; 7 bases agree with TRBD1. The length of the CDR3 is 17 residues. The V and J ends lost 3 bases and 7 bases, in that order; junction bases with no gene match: 15. Per the germline V gene, CDR1 is PRHDT and CDR2 is FYEKMQ (reference sequence). DNA of the CDR3: TGTGCCAGCAGCTTCCACCCGGGACAGATCCTTGAGAATGAGCAGTTCTTC. It codes for CASSFHPGQILENEQFF.

V is TRBV7-9 and J is TRBJ2-2; D gene uncertain. Germline lookup yields CDR1 SEHNR and CDR2 FQNEAQ (reference sequence). The CDR3 is 13 amino acids. V shed 4 bases and J shed 2 bases, with 5 bases lying between them. The CDR3 sequence: CASSSPNTGELFF. As DNA, the CDR3 is TGTGCCAGCAGCTCCCCAAACACCGGGGAGCTGTTTTTT.

The chain uses TRBV4-3 and TRBJ1-3, with D uncertain. Germline CDR1 is LGHNA and CDR2 is YSLEER. Between the trimmed V and J ends, which lost 1 base and 0 bases, there was a span of 7 bases. CDR3 size: 15 residues. In DNA form, the CDR3 reads TGCGCCAGCAGCCAAGGTGCCGGCTCTGGAAACACCATATATTTT. Translation gives CASSQGAGSGNTIYF.

This clone was detected only a few times. The V call is TRBV4-1, the J call TRBJ2-6; 9 bases match TRBD1. Germline V CDR1 and CDR2: MGHRA, YSYEKL. Trimming cost V 4 bases and J 2 bases; bases outside gene matches: 15. The CDR3 totals 20 residues. The chain's CDR3 is CASSLTSGTGRLAGANVLTF. The CDR3 region has the DNA TGCGCCAGCAGCCTGACGTCCGGGACAGGGAGATTGGCTGGGGCCAACGTCCTGACTTTC.

This chain joins TRBV2 and TRBJ2-7, with 9 bases matching TRBD1. Unmatched junction bases numbered 8, after V lost 5 bases and J lost 3 bases. The CDR3 has 15 amino acids. Germline CDR1 reads SNHLY; CDR2 reads FYNNEI. The CDR3 region is CASSKQGQGLYEQYF. Here the CDR3 DNA reads TGTGCCAGCAGTAAGCAGGGACAGGGCCTCTACGAGCAGTACTTC.

The table lists this clone with a few counts. The V and J genes are TRBV5-1 and TRBJ1-1; 7 bases line up with TRBD1. This CDR3 is 14 amino acids long. CDR1 is SGHRS, CDR2 YFSETQ, per germline. The V segment lost 4 bases and the J segment 0 bases; nucleotides outside the gene matches: 3. The CDR3 loop reads CASSQGTVNTEAFF. CDR3 DNA sequence: TGCGCCAGCAGCCAAGGGACAGTGAACACTGAAGCTTTCTTT.

The chain uses TRBV30 and TRBJ1-1, with D hard to call. CDR1 GTSNPN and CDR2 SVGIG come from the germline V gene (reference sequence). V lost 5 bases and J 0 bases, leaving 7 bases between the germline ends. The CDR3 loop spans 12 amino acids. The CDR3 DNA reads as TGTGCCTGGGGCCCCATGAACACTGAAGCTTTCTTT. Translated: CAWGPMNTEAFF.

This rearrangement joins TRBV4-1 to TRBJ2-2, with D perhaps TRBD2 (7 bases). The germline V and J ends were trimmed by 3 bases and 5 bases, with 22 bases remaining between them. The CDR3 is 18 amino acids. Germline V CDR1 and CDR2: MGHRA, YSYEKL. The CDR3 sequence: CASSHPFVAGAGTGELFF. DNA for the CDR3: TGCGCCAGCAGCCACCCCTTCGTTGCGGGGGCTGGAACCGGGGAGCTGTTTTTT.

The gene calls are TRBV7-2 and TRBJ2-1; unclear D gene. There are 14 residues in the CDR3. Germline assignment: CDR1 SGHTA and CDR2 FQGNSA. The V end was cut by 2 bases, the J end by 6 bases, with 11 bases between. The CDR3 loop is CASSLMIDFNEQFF. The DNA of the CDR3 is TGTGCCAGCAGCTTAATGATCGACTTCAATGAGCAGTTCTTC. Based on the CDR3 plus reference TRBV7-2 and TRBJ2-1, the full variable domain is GAGVSQSPSNKVTEKGKDVELRCDPISGHTALYWYRQSLGQGLEFLIYFQGNSAPDKSGLPSDRFSAERTGGSVSTLTIQRTQQEDSAVYLCASSLMIDFNEQFFGPGTRLTVL.

Only one count was recorded for this clone. The gene calls are TRBV6-5 and TRBJ1-2; D not certain. Germline loops: CDR1 MNHEY, CDR2 SVGAGI. The V end lost 0 bases, the J end lost 4 bases, and 9 bases lay between the germline ends. This CDR3 comprises 14 residues. The CDR3 spells CASSYSAGLYGYTF. The DNA of the CDR3 is TGTGCCAGCAGTTACTCGGCAGGCCTCTATGGCTACACCTTC.

This sequence joins TRBV19 and TRBJ1-5, with 8 bases identical to TRBD1. The CDR3 is 13 amino acids. Germline trimming cut 6 bases from V and 6 bases from J; bases unmatched to any gene: 4. Germline V lookup: CDR1 LNHDA, CDR2 SQIVND (reference sequence). The CDR3 region has the DNA TGTGCCAGTAGCGGACAGGGAGGTCAGCCCCAGCATTTT. Protein: CASSGQGGQPQHF.

The V and J genes are TRBV10-1 and TRBJ2-7; 11 nucleotides line up with TRBD1. This CDR3 contains 14 residues. CDR1 and CDR2 (germline): WNHNN, SYGVQD (reference sequence). V gave up 6 bases and J gave up 0 bases; unmatched junction bases: 1. Written as DNA, the CDR3 is TGCGCCAGCAGAGGGACAGGGGGCTCCTACGAGCAGTACTTC. Amino acid sequence: CASRGTGGSYEQYF.

The chain joins TRBV9 to TRBJ2-2; D possibly corresponds to TRBD2 (6 bases). The CDR3 loop spans 13 amino acids. The germline gives CDR1 SGDLS, CDR2 YYNGEE. V shed 7 bases and J shed 2 bases, with 9 bases lying between them. The chain's CDR3 is CASGAGNTGELFF. The CDR3 region has the DNA TGTGCCAGCGGAGCGGGTAACACCGGGGAGCTGTTTTTT.

The chain recombines TRBV5-4 with TRBJ2-1; TRBD2 agrees at 8 bases. This CDR3 has 17 amino acids. J lost 5 bases, V lost 4 bases, and 14 bases had no gene match. CDR1 and CDR2 (germline): SGHNT, YYREEE (reference sequence). The DNA for the CDR3 is TGTGCCAGCAGCCCGCGCCCCGGGGGGGTTTTAAACAATGAGCAGTTCTTC. As protein: CASSPRPGGVLNNEQFF.

The chain combines TRBV6-5 with TRBJ1-2, with D unresolved. Trimming removed 2 bases from V and 4 bases from J, with 11 bases in between. Germline values: CDR1 MNHEY, CDR2 SVGAGI. This CDR3 region has 14 residues. This CDR3 is CASSYAGPLYGYTF. CDR3 bases: TGTGCCAGCAGTTACGCTGGCCCCCTCTATGGCTACACCTTC.

Here the CDR3 reads CASWGTANEKLFF. The DNA for the CDR3 is TGTGCCAGCTGGGGGACAGCGAATGAAAAACTGTTTTTT. The J gene is TRBJ1-4, the V gene TRBV28; 7 bases fit TRBD1. The junction had 5 bases not matched to a gene; V was cut back by 8 bases and J by 5 bases. CDR1 is MDHEN and CDR2 is SYDVKM in the germline V gene. This CDR3 has 13 amino acids.

There are a few counts of this clone. V usage is TRBV25-1 and J usage is TRBJ1-1; D call uncertain. This CDR3 is built from 14 residues. Trimming removed 0 bases at V and 5 bases at J, with 10 bases between. Germline V gene sequence: CDR1 MGHDK, CDR2 SYGVNS. The CDR3 coding sequence is TGTGCCAGCAGTGAATATAAAGTCGGTACTGAAGCTTTCTTT. This encodes CASSEYKVGTEAFF.

This clone was seen a handful of times. V is TRBV6-5 and J is TRBJ2-1, with a possible D match to TRBD1 (6 bases). Looked up from germline, CDR1 is MNHEY and CDR2 is SVGAGI. The germline V and J ends were trimmed by 0 bases and 7 bases, with 10 bases remaining between them. The CDR3 is 14 residues long. The CDR3 DNA sequence: TGTGCCAGCAGTTACTCAGGGGGAAGGAATGAGCAGTTCTTC. Its protein is CASSYSGGRNEQFF.

The CDR3: CASRVRGYEQYF. Written as DNA, the CDR3 is TGTGCCAGCAGGGTCAGAGGCTACGAGCAGTACTTC. The chain recombines TRBV28 with TRBJ2-7; D is ambiguous. CDR3 length equals 12 residues. Germline CDR1 is MDHEN and CDR2 is SYDVKM. Trimming removed 6 bases from V and 3 bases from J, with 9 bases in between. Full variable domain (remainder filled in from reference TRBV28 and TRBJ2-7): DVKVTQSSRYLVKRTGEKVFLECVQDMDHENMFWYRQDPGLGLRLIYFSYDVKMKEKGDIPEGYSVSREKKERFSLILESASTNQTSMYLCASRVRGYEQYFGPGTRLTVT.

The V call is TRBV9, the J call TRBJ2-3; maybe TRBD1 (5 bases). The CDR3 runs 15 residues. Germline lookup yields CDR1 SGDLS and CDR2 YYNGEE. V was pared by 0 bases and J by 4 bases, with 12 bases between. The CDR3 is CASSVARWGADTQYF. The CDR3 nucleotides read TGTGCCAGCAGCGTAGCTCGTTGGGGCGCAGATACGCAGTATTTT.

The chain is built from TRBV19 and TRBJ2-7; 14 bases map to TRBD2. CDR3 length equals 19 residues. With V trimmed by 6 bases and J by 0 bases, 13 bases remained unmatched. From germline, CDR1 is LNHDA and CDR2 SQIVND (reference sequence). CDR3 amino acids: CASSATSGRDHFSSYEQYF. CDR3 DNA sequence: TGTGCCAGTAGCGCGACTAGCGGGAGGGATCATTTCAGCTCCTACGAGCAGTACTTC.

The chain combines TRBV30 with TRBJ1-4; D not certain. Germline V CDR1 and CDR2: GTSNPN, SVGIG (reference sequence). Deletions cut 2 bases from V and 4 bases from J, with 8 bases between. The CDR3 extends over 13 amino acids. The CDR3 spells CAWSRGVNEKLFF. The CDR3 DNA sequence: TGTGCCTGGAGTCGAGGAGTTAATGAAAAACTGTTTTTT.

The CDR3 loop is CAWTRGQGGPPYTF. The CDR3 DNA reads TGTGCCTGGACCCGCGGACAGGGTGGTCCCCCTTACACCTTC. The gene calls are TRBV30 and TRBJ1-2; TRBD1 agrees at 8 bases. The CDR3 spans 14 residues. V shed 4 bases, J shed 11 bases, and the junction held 15 bases outside the gene matches. Germline CDR1 and CDR2: GTSNPN and SVGIG (reference sequence).

This rearrangement joins TRBV7-3 to TRBJ2-1, with 9 nucleotides matching TRBD1. The CDR3 has 17 residues. Germline V gene lookup returns CDR1 SGHTA and CDR2 FQGTGA. After removal of 5 bases from V and 6 bases from J, the junction contained 14 bases not matched to a gene. The CDR3 loop is CASSKRRGTGSSNEQFF. For the CDR3, the DNA is TGTGCCAGCAGCAAACGCCGTGGGACAGGGAGTTCCAATGAGCAGTTCTTC.

The chain carries TRBV7-9 and TRBJ1-6; D perhaps matches TRBD1 (6 bases). The germline CDR1 and CDR2 sequences are SEHNR and FQNEAQ (reference sequence). V lost 5 bases to trimming and J lost 2 bases, with 16 bases between them. The CDR3 totals 17 residues. The CDR3, as DNA: TGTGCCAGCAGCACGACAGGTGGAGTAGCCTATAATTCACCCCTCCACTTT. This translates into CASSTTGGVAYNSPLHF.

V gene TRBV21-1 combines with J gene TRBJ2-3; TRBD1 is the table's D call and was not checked against the DNA. TRBV21-1 counts as a pseudogene. The CDR3 is 17 amino acids. The CDR3 DNA is TGTGCCAGCAGCAAAAAAGACAGGGGGCAGAGGATTGATACGCAGTATTTT. This encodes CASSKKDRGQRIDTQYF.

The V gene is TRBV10-3, the J gene TRBJ1-2; no clear D. CDR1 is ENHRY, CDR2 SYGVKD, per germline. The ends were cut back, 6 bases at V and 3 bases at J, with 14 bases in the middle. CDR3 size: 14 residues. CDR3 bases: TGTGCCATCAGCCCGGTGAATACTGACTATGGCTACACCTTC. As protein: CAISPVNTDYGYTF.

The V and J genes are TRBV9 and TRBJ2-3; 8 positions agree with TRBD2. Germline V CDR1 and CDR2: SGDLS, YYNGEE. The CDR3 sequence is 17 residues long. The J segment lost 2 bases and the V segment lost 3 bases, leaving 11 bases of the junction unmatched. The CDR3 here is CASSGGETSEFTDTQYF. The CDR3 nucleotides are TGTGCCAGCAGCGGAGGCGAGACTAGCGAATTCACAGATACGCAGTATTTT. Filled out from reference TRBV9 and TRBJ2-3, the complete variable domain reads DSGVTQTPKHLITATGQRVTLRCSPRSGDLSVYWYQQSLDQGLQFLIQYYNGEERAKGNILERFSAQQFPDLHSELNLSSLELGDSALYFCASSGGETSEFTDTQYFGPGTRLTVL.

The chain combines TRBV27 with TRBJ1-2, with 7 positions matching TRBD1. The CDR3 length is 16 residues. Trimming took 5 bases from V and 2 from J; bases not matched to a gene: 11. The germline gives CDR1 MNHEY, CDR2 SMNVEV (reference sequence). In DNA form, the CDR3 reads TGTGCCAGCAGTCCATCATCAGGGACAGTGAACTATGGCTACACCTTC. It specifies CASSPSSGTVNYGYTF.

The chain links TRBV11-2 to TRBJ2-7; tentative D call: TRBD2 (5 bases). Germline V CDR1 and CDR2: SGHAT, FQNNGV. Trimming removed 5 bases at V and 3 bases at J, with 8 bases between. The CDR3 has 12 amino acids. CDR3 nucleotides: TGTGCCAGCAGCCCCCGGGGCTACGAGCAGTACTTC. As protein: CASSPRGYEQYF.

The gene calls are TRBV7-2 and TRBJ2-7; the match to TRBD2 covers 12 bases. This CDR3 is built from 17 residues. With 5 bases clipped from V and 3 bases from J, the junction kept 11 bases outside the gene matches. Germline V gene data show CDR1 as SGHTA and CDR2 as FQGNSA. In DNA form, the CDR3 reads TGTGCCAGCAGCAATTGGACTAGCGGGACCTCTATCTACGAGCAGTACTTC. Its translation: CASSNWTSGTSIYEQYF.